This T cell receptor beta chain stems from a study of blood T cell repertoires in COVID-19. Study context: Sites in the United States, Italy and Spain provided acute and convalescent COVID-19 samples. T cells, B-cell-depleted T cells, or PBMCs supplied cDNA or gDNA.

The germline gives CDR1 SQVTM, CDR2 ANQGSEA. V lost 8 bases, J lost 2 bases, and 13 bases lay in between. CDR3 length: 13 residues. As processed by the authors: Reference gene primers were amplified, and this amplification served to estimate nucleated cell counts. Assay used: immunoSEQ multiplex PCR; TCRdb lists only in-frame clones, some missing. The V and J calls and clone size come from that table; D and trimming were worked out from the DNA. This sample has around 270,000 clones, with roughly 86% found just once. This clonotype originated in a woman in her 50s with acute or convalescent COVID-19. The sample taken for sequencing was peripheral blood. The chain joins TRBV29-1 to TRBJ1-3, with a tentative D call TRBD1 (5 bases). CDR3: CSYQWGAGNTIYF. The CDR3 DNA reads TGCAGCTACCAATGGGGGGCTGGAAACACCATATATTTT. Together with reference TRBV29-1 and TRBJ1-3, the CDR3 gives the full variable domain: SAVISQKPSRDICQRGTSLTIQCQVDSQVTMMFWYRQQPGQSLTLIATANQGSEATYESGFVIDKFPISRPNLTFSTLTVSNMSPEDSSIYLCSYQWGAGNTIYFGEGSWLTVV.